This T cell receptor beta chain originates from a study of cytomegalovirus exposure and HLA in healthy donors. 13 Jbeta primers and 60 Vbeta primers were used for the PCR. TCRdb's table, derived via immunoSEQ multiplex PCR, lists solely in-frame clones and lacks some. The sample comprises 120,000 or so clones, over 65% of which are singletons, and 20% rests with the top ten. Sequencing used PBMCs. This clonotype was obtained from a young man in good health and CMV-seropositive.

The CDR3 sequence is CSARWGAGLDSPLHF. DNA for the CDR3: TGCAGCGCCCGATGGGGTGCGGGGTTGGATTCACCCCTCCACTTT. V is TRBV29-1 and J is TRBJ1-6; no firm D call. Germline V lookup: CDR1 SQVTM, CDR2 ANQGSEA. The CDR3 sequence is 15 residues long. The germline V and J ends were trimmed by 7 bases and 8 bases, with 21 bases remaining between them.